This T cell receptor (beta chain) was identified during a study of CD8 T cells in Susac syndrome. Study-level points and caveats: The study conceded that its TCR sequencing and HLA analysis involved relatively few individuals.

When the RNA was reverse transcribed, random hexamers were used with an input of about 0.5 to 1 ug. TCRdb independently ran MiXCR on the immunoSEQ multiplex PCR reads; one entry per CDR3 protein. The sample lists around 100,000 distinct CDR3 sequences; approximately 95% were seen once. Sequencing of TCR beta was carried out in blood CD8+ and CD4+ T cells. Note on this clonotype: The antigen remains undetermined.

The TCR was taken from a human donor with Susac syndrome. Specimen: CD8+ T cells from PBMCs.

CDR3 region: CASKIQRNTEAFF. The CDR3 nucleotides read TGTGCCAGTAAGATCCAGAGGAACACTGAAGCTTTCTTT. The V call is TRBV28, the J call TRBJ1-1; D call uncertain. V shed 9 bases and J shed 1 base, with 12 bases lying between them. The CDR3 loop spans 13 amino acids. Germline V lookup: CDR1 MDHEN, CDR2 SYDVKM.